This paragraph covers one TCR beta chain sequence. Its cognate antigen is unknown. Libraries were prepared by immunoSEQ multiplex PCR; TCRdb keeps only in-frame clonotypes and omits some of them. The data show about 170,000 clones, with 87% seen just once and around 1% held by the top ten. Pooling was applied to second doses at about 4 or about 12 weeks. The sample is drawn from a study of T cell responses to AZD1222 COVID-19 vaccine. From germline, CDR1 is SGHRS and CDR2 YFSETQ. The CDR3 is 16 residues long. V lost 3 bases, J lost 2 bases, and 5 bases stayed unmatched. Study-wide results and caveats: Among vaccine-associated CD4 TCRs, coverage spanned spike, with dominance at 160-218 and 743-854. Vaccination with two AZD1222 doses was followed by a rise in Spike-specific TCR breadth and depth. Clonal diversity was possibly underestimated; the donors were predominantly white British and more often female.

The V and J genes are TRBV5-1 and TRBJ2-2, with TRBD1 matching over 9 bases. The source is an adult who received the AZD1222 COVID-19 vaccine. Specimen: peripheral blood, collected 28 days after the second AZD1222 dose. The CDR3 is CASSWNRGPNTGELFF. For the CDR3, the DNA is TGCGCCAGCAGCTGGAACAGGGGGCCTAACACCGGGGAGCTGTTTTTT.